This T cell receptor beta chain was captured by sequencing in a study of a mutant IDH1 vaccine in newly diagnosed glioma. In the study overall: Following radiotherapy alone, or alongside temozolomide cycles, vaccination was started after an interval of 4-6 weeks.

Study-wide results and caveats: Top-clonotype changes in peripheral T cells seemed unrelated to pseudoprogression.

Clones were sequenced by immunoSEQ multiplex PCR, and TCRdb holds only the in-frame ones, with some missing. The table has approximately 41,000 clones, roughly four fifths seen once. Comments on this clone: Antigen unknown.

V was cut by 0 bases and J by 5 bases, with 17 bases left in between. Germline CDR1 is SGHNT and CDR2 is YYREEE (reference sequence). There are 16 residues in the CDR3. Sample time point: week 23, last vaccination. In the vaccine, a single dose held 300 ug of the mutant IDH1 20-mer peptide, along with topical imiquimod. New astrocytomas of WHO grade 3 or 4 that were IDH1-mutant and ATRX-lost were found in the donors. This sequence joins TRBV5-4 and TRBJ1-2; no firm D call. This receptor was taken from a man aged 35 to 55 with glioma. The source material was PBMCs, sampled from a glioma patient whose treatment included an IDH1 peptide vaccine. In nucleotides, the CDR3 is TGTGCCAGCAGCTTGGCAGTCGGCAGTAGACCATATGGCTACACCTTC. The encoded protein is CASSLAVGSRPYGYTF.